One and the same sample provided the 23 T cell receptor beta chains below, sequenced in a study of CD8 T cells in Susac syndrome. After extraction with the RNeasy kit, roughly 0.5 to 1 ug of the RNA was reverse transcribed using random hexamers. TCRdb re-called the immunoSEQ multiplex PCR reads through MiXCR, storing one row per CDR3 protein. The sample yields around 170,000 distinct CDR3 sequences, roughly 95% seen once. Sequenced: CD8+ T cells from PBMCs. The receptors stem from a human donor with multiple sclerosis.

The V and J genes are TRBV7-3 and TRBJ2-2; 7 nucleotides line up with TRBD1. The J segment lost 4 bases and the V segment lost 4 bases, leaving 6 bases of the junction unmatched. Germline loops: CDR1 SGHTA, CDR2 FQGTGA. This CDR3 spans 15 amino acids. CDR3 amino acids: CASSSDRSPTGELFF. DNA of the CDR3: TGTGCCAGCAGCTCGGACAGGTCGCCCACCGGGGAGCTGTTTTTT.

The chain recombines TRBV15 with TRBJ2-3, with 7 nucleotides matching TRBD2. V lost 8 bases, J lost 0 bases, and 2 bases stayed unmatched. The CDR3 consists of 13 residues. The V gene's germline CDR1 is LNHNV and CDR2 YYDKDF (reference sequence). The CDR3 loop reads CATLGGSTDTQYF. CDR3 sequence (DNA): TGTGCCACCTTGGGGGGGAGCACAGATACGCAGTATTTT.

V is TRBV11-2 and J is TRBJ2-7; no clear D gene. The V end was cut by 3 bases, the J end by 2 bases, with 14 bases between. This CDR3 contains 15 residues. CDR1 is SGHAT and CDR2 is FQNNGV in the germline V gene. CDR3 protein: CASSFFSGLTYEQYF. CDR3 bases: TGTGCCAGCAGCTTTTTCTCTGGGTTGACCTACGAGCAGTACTTC.

The CDR3 coding sequence is TGTGCCAGCAAACTCTGGGGGGCCCAAGAGACCCAGTACTTC. Its translation: CASKLWGAQETQYF. The chain has TRBV28 and TRBJ2-5; D may match TRBD1 or TRBD2 (6 bases each). Germline V lookup: CDR1 MDHEN, CDR2 SYDVKM. V shed 7 bases and J shed 1 base, with 13 bases lying between them. CDR3 length: 14 amino acids.

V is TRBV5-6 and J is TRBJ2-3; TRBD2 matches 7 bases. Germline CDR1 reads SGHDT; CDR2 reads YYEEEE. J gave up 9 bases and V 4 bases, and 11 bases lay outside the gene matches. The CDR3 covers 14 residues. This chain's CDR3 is CASSPPSGGATQYF. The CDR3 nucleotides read TGTGCCAGCAGCCCCCCCTCGGGGGGAGCAACGCAGTATTTT.

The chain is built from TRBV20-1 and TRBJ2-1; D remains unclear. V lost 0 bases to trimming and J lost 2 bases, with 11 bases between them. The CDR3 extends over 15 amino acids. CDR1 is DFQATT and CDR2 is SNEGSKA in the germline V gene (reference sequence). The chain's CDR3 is CSARDIAAPYNEQFF. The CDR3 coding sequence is TGCAGTGCTAGAGATATAGCCGCCCCCTACAATGAGCAGTTCTTC.

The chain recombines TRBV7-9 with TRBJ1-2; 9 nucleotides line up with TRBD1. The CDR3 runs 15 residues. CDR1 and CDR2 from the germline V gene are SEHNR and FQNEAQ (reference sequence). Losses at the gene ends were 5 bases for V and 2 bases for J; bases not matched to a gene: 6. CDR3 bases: TGTGCCAGCAGCACGAGGACAGGGGAGAACTATGGCTACACCTTC. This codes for CASSTRTGENYGYTF.

CDR3 protein: CASSSRVYTEAFF. For the CDR3, the DNA is TGTGCCAGCAGTTCCAGGGTTTACACTGAAGCTTTCTTT. This chain links TRBV27 with TRBJ1-1; TRBD1 might be the D (5 bases). In germline, CDR1 is MNHEY, CDR2 SMNVEV (reference sequence). The V and J ends lost 4 bases and 3 bases respectively, with 9 bases between them. This CDR3 spans 13 amino acids.

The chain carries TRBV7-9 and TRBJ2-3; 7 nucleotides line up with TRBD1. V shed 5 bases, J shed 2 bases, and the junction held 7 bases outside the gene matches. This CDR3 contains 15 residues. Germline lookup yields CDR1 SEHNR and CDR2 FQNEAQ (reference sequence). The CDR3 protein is CASSSNRGSTDTQYF. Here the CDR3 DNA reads TGTGCCAGCAGCAGCAACAGGGGATCCACAGATACGCAGTATTTT.

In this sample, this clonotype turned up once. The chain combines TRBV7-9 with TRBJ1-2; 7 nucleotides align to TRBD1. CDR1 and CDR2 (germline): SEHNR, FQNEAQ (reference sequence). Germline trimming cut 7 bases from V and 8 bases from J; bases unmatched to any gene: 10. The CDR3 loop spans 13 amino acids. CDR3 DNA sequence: TGTGCCAGCACCCAAGGAGGGGGCGTAGGCTACACCTTC. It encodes CASTQGGGVGYTF.

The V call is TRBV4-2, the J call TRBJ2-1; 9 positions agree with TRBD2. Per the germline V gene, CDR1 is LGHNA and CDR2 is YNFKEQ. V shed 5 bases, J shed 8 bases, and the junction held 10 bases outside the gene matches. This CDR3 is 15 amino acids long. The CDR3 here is CASSSRTSASDEQFF. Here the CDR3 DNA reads TGTGCCAGCAGCTCGCGGACTAGCGCCTCCGATGAGCAGTTCTTC.

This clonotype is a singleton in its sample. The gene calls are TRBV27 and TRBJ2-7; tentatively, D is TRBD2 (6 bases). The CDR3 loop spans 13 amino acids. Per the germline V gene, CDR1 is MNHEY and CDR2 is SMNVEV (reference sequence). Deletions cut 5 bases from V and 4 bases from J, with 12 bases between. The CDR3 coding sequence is TGTGCCAGCAGTCCCGGGACTCGGTACGAGCAGTACTTC. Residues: CASSPGTRYEQYF.

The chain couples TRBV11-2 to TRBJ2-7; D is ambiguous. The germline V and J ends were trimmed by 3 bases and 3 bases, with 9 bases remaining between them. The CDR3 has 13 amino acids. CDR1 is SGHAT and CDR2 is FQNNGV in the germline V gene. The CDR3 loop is CASSLGDGYEQYF. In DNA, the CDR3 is TGTGCCAGCAGCTTGGGCGACGGCTACGAGCAGTACTTC.

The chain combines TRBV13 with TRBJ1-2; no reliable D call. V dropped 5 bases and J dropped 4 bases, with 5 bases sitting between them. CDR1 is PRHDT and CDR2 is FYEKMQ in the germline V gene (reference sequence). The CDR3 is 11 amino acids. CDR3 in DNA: TGTGCCAGCAGCGCAGCCTATGGCTACACCTTC. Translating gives CASSAAYGYTF.

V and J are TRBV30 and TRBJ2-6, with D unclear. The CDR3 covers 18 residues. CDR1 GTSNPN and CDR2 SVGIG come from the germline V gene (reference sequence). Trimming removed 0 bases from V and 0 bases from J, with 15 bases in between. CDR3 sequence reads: CAWSVFGPKISGANVLTF. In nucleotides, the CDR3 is TGTGCCTGGAGTGTATTTGGGCCCAAAATCTCTGGGGCCAACGTCCTGACTTTC.

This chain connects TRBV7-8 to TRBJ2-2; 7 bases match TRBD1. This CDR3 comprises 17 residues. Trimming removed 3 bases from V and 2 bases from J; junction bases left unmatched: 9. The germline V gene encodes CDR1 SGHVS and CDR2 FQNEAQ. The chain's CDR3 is CASSLRPGQKNTGELFF. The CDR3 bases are TGTGCCAGCAGCTTGCGACCGGGACAGAAAAACACCGGGGAGCTGTTTTTT.

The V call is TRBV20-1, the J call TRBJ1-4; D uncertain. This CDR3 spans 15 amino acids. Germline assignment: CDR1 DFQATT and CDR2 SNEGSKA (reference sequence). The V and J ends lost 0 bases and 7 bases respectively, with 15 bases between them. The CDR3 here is CSARDPTTSSEKLFF. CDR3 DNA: TGCAGTGCTAGAGACCCGACTACATCTAGTGAAAAACTGTTTTTT.

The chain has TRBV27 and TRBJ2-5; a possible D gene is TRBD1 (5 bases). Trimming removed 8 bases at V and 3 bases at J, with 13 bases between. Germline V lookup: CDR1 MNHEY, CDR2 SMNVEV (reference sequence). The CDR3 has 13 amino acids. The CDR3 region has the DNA TGTGCCAGCCAGGACACCCTAGAAGAGACCCAGTACTTC. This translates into CASQDTLEETQYF.

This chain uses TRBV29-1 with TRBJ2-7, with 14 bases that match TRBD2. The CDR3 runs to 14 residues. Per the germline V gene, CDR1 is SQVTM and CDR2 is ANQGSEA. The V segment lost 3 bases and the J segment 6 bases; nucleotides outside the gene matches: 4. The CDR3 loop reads CSVEGTSGGSEQYF. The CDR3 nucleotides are TGCAGCGTTGAGGGGACTAGCGGGGGAAGCGAGCAGTACTTC.

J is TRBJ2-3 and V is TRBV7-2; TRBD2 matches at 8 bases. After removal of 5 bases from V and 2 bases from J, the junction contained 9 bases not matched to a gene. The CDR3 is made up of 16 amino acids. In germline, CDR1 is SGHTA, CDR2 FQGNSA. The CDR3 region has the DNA TGTGCCAGCAGCCCAGCGGGGGTGGGAACCACAGATACGCAGTATTTT. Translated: CASSPAGVGTTDTQYF.

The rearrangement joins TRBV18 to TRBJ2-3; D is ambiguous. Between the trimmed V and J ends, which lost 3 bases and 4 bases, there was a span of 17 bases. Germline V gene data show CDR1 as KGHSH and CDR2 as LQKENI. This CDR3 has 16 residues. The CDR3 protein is CASSPLTMPTPDTQYF. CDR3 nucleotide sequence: TGTGCCAGCTCACCCCTAACAATGCCAACCCCAGATACGCAGTATTTT. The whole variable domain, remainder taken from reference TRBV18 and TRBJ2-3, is NAGVMQNPRHLVRRRGQEARLRCSPMKGHSHVYWYRQLPEEGLKFMVYLQKENIIDESGMPKERFSAEFPKEGPSILRIQQVVRGDSAAYFCASSPLTMPTPDTQYFGPGTRLTVL.

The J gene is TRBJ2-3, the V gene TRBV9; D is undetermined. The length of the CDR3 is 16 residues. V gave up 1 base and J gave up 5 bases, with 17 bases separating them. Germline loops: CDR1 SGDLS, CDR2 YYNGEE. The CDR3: CASSVTTNYPQDTQYF. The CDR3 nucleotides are TGTGCCAGCAGCGTAACGACGAATTACCCCCAAGATACGCAGTATTTT.

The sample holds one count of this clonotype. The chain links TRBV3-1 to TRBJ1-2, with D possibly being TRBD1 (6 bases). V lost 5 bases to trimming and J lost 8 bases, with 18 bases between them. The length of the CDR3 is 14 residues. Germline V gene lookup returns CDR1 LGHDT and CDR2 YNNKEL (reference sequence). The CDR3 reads CASSYKYRDPGYTF. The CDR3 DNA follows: TGTGCCAGCAGCTATAAGTACAGGGATCCGGGCTACACCTTC.